A single sample gave rise to the 24 T cell receptor beta chains below, sequenced in a study of cytomegalovirus exposure and HLA in healthy donors. PCR employed 60 Vbeta and 13 Jbeta primers. Sequenced by immunoSEQ multiplex PCR; TCRdb stores in-frame clones only, minus some. Found here are 200,000 to 250,000 clones, around 81% of them singletons; the top ten hold roughly 7.4%. The source material was PBMCs. These receptors originate from a woman aged 55-69 years in good health and CMV-seropositive.

This chain connects TRBV19 to TRBJ2-1; TRBD2 might be the D (6 bases). The germline V gene has CDR1 LNHDA and CDR2 SQIVND (reference sequence). V was shortened by 5 bases and J by 3 bases, with 11 bases between the two germline ends. This CDR3 contains 14 residues. CDR3 sequence reads: CASSFGSSYNEQFF. CDR3 nucleotide sequence: TGTGCCAGTAGTTTCGGGAGCAGCTACAATGAGCAGTTCTTC.

This chain uses TRBV27 with TRBJ2-1; 7 nucleotides match TRBD2. CDR3 length: 13 amino acids. The J segment lost 9 bases and the V segment lost 2 bases, leaving 4 bases of the junction unmatched. In germline, CDR1 is MNHEY, CDR2 SMNVEV (reference sequence). The CDR3 loop is CASSLLTSAEQFF. The CDR3 coding sequence is TGTGCCAGCAGTTTACTCACTAGCGCTGAGCAGTTCTTC.

This clone is a singleton in its sample. The chain recombines TRBV5-1 with TRBJ2-2; 8 bases line up with TRBD2. V gave up 1 base and J gave up 6 bases; unmatched junction bases: 5. Germline CDR1 reads SGHRS; CDR2 reads YFSETQ. This CDR3 is 15 amino acids long. As DNA, the CDR3 is TGCGCCAGCAGCTTGAGCGGGAGTGGGTCCGGGGAGCTGTTTTTT. The encoded protein is CASSLSGSGSGELFF.

DNA for the CDR3: TGTGCCAGCAGTCGACTAGCCCCCCAAGCTCATCAAGAGACCCAGTACTTC. Its translation is CASSRLAPQAHQETQYF. This rearrangement joins TRBV2 to TRBJ2-5; TRBD2 matches at 7 bases. Germline V gene data show CDR1 as SNHLY and CDR2 as FYNNEI. This CDR3 spans 17 amino acids. After removal of 5 bases from V and 2 bases from J, the junction contained 14 bases not matched to a gene.

The J gene is TRBJ1-1, the V gene TRBV6-5, with TRBD1 identical over 7 bases. The CDR3 is 13 amino acids. Germline CDR1 is MNHEY and CDR2 is SVGAGI. Trimming at V came to 0 bases and at J to 11 bases, leaving 6 bases not matched to a gene. The CDR3 loop is CASSYSGQGVAFF. The CDR3 DNA reads as TGTGCCAGCAGTTACTCAGGCCAGGGGGTGGCTTTCTTT.

The rearrangement links TRBV7-9 to TRBJ2-1; TRBD2 agrees at 8 bases. With 5 bases clipped from V and 3 bases from J, the junction kept 15 bases outside the gene matches. This CDR3 contains 18 residues. The germline CDR1 and CDR2 sequences are SEHNR and FQNEAQ (reference sequence). The DNA of the CDR3 is TGTGCCAGCAGCCCCCGAGCGGGAGCAGAGATGGGCTACAATGAGCAGTTCTTC. It encodes CASSPRAGAEMGYNEQFF.

The J gene is TRBJ1-3, the V gene TRBV6-1, with 7 bases identical to TRBD1. CDR1 and CDR2 from the germline V gene are MNHNS and SASEGT. The V segment lost 4 bases and the J segment 0 bases; nucleotides outside the gene matches: 12. The CDR3 runs 18 residues. CDR3 sequence (DNA): TGTGCCAGCAGTGGAGCTAAGGGACAGCAGCTCTCTGGAAACACCATATATTTT. It yields the protein CASSGAKGQQLSGNTIYF.

V usage is TRBV19 and J usage is TRBJ2-5; 12 bases match TRBD2. The last part of the DNA fits TRBJ2-7 better; the J call may be wrong. Germline-derived CDR1 and CDR2 are LNHDA and SQIVND (reference sequence). The CDR3 spans 14 residues. CDR3 bases: TGTGCCAGTAAGACTAGCGGGAGAACTGGCGAGCAGTACTTC. Translation: CASKTSGRTGEQYF.

This clone was observed once. The gene calls are TRBV7-9 and TRBJ1-2; 7 bases line up with TRBD1. With V trimmed by 3 bases and J by 7 bases, 8 bases remained unmatched. Germline loops: CDR1 SEHNR, CDR2 FQNEAQ (reference sequence). This CDR3 is 14 amino acids long. The CDR3 region has the DNA TGTGCCAGCAGCTTGCCAGGGGGACGTCCTGGCTACACCTTC. Translated: CASSLPGGRPGYTF.

This clone showed up just once. The genes are TRBV4-2 and TRBJ2-1; 9 bases are shared with TRBD2. The CDR3 totals 19 residues. CDR1 and CDR2 (germline): LGHNA, YNFKEQ. The V segment lost 1 base and the J segment 3 bases; nucleotides outside the gene matches: 13. In nucleotides, the CDR3 is TGTGCCAGCAGCCAAGTGCCCACCTCAGCGGGAGGAGTCTACAATGAGCAGTTCTTC. Its protein product is CASSQVPTSAGGVYNEQFF.

The chain carries TRBV28 and TRBJ2-3; 10 bases fit TRBD2. V lost 7 bases and J lost 4; bases outside the gene matches: 5. CDR1 is MDHEN and CDR2 is SYDVKM in the germline V gene. This CDR3 is 14 amino acids long. Here the CDR3 DNA reads TGTGCCAGCACGTTAGCGGGAGGAGCAGATACGCAGTATTTT. Translated, it gives CASTLAGGADTQYF.

The table lists this clone with a count of one. V usage is TRBV11-2 and J usage is TRBJ1-1, with 7 bases matching TRBD1. The V gene end was trimmed by 7 bases and the J gene end by 4 bases; junction bases not matched to a gene: 9. Germline V CDR1 and CDR2: SGHAT, FQNNGV. There are 14 residues in the CDR3. CDR3 sequence (DNA): TGTGCCAGCACAAAGACCCAGGGGGGCACTGAAGCTTTCTTT. Translation: CASTKTQGGTEAFF.

As concerns this clone: This sample also contains other DNA sequences that code for the same CDR3. The rearrangement links TRBV7-9 to TRBJ2-7, with TRBD1 matching 10 bases. With 5 bases clipped from V and 4 bases from J, the junction kept 5 bases outside the gene matches. There are 14 residues in the CDR3. The V gene's germline CDR1 is SEHNR and CDR2 FQNEAQ (reference sequence). CDR3 in amino acids: CASSPGTGAYEQYF. The CDR3 nucleotides are TGTGCCAGCAGCCCTGGGACAGGGGCGTACGAGCAGTACTTC.

The V and J genes are TRBV29-1 and TRBJ2-7; a possible D gene is TRBD2 (5 bases). The ends were cut back, 4 bases at V and 4 bases at J, with 11 bases in the middle. Germline-derived CDR1 and CDR2 are SQVTM and ANQGSEA. This CDR3 has 12 residues. DNA of the CDR3: TGCAGCGTTGTAAGACCGGGATACGAGCAGTACTTC. It is translated as CSVVRPGYEQYF.

The V gene is TRBV5-1, the J gene TRBJ2-5; the D is unclear. Judging by the DNA end, TRBJ2-7 fits better; the J call may be wrong. Germline lookup yields CDR1 SGHRS and CDR2 YFSETQ. CDR3 length: 11 residues. CDR3 region: CASSSRYEQYF. DNA for the CDR3: TGCGCCAGCAGCTCGCGATACGAGCAGTACTTC.

This clone was recorded a few times. CDR3 DNA: TGTGCCTGGAGTCTGGGGGGGGTTCGAGCTTTCTTT. This encodes CAWSLGGVRAFF. V gene TRBV30 combines with J gene TRBJ1-1; weak D call: TRBD1 (5 bases). Germline CDR1 and CDR2: GTSNPN and SVGIG (reference sequence). Trimming removed 2 bases at V and 10 bases at J, with 14 bases between. CDR3 size: 12 residues.

In this sample, this clone turned up once. The J gene is TRBJ1-2, the V gene TRBV5-1; 7 bases fit TRBD1. The CDR3 contains 15 residues. V dropped 3 bases and J dropped 3; count of bases not matched to a gene: 8. The V gene's germline CDR1 is SGHRS and CDR2 YFSETQ. CDR3 region: CASSSGQPRDYGYTF. CDR3 in DNA: TGCGCCAGCAGCTCGGGACAGCCGCGGGACTATGGCTACACCTTC.

In nucleotides, the CDR3 is TGCGCCAGCAGCCGGGAACCAGGACAGCCCCAGCATTTT. Residues: CASSREPGQPQHF. The rearrangement uses TRBV5-1 and TRBJ1-5; D uncertain. Germline CDR1 reads SGHRS; CDR2 reads YFSETQ. This CDR3 region has 13 residues. The V end was cut by 4 bases, the J end by 7 bases, with 12 bases between.

This chain uses TRBV10-3 with TRBJ2-1; 10 bases are shared with TRBD2. Germline V gene data show CDR1 as ENHRY and CDR2 as SYGVKD. The CDR3 extends over 15 amino acids. With V trimmed by 5 bases and J by 4 bases, 5 bases remained unmatched. CDR3 DNA sequence: TGTGCCATCAGTAGGAGCGGGGGGGTTTACAATGAGCAGTTCTTC. Translated: CAISRSGGVYNEQFF.

The chain recombines TRBV1 with TRBJ2-7; the table's D call, TRBD2, was not checked against the DNA. TRBV1 constitutes a pseudogene. This CDR3 comprises 16 residues. The CDR3 DNA sequence: TGCACCAGCAGCCAAGATCGGTTCTTAAATTCCTACGAGCAGTACTTC. It translates to CTSSQDRFLNSYEQYF.

V gene TRBV5-1 combines with J gene TRBJ2-5; 7 bases are a match to TRBD1. The end of the DNA aligns better with TRBJ2-7, so the J call may be wrong. This CDR3 is built from 14 residues. Germline-derived CDR1 and CDR2 are SGHRS and YFSETQ. The CDR3 nucleotides are TGCGCCAGCAGCTTGAAACAGGGGAACCACGAGCAGTACTTC. This encodes CASSLKQGNHEQYF.

The chain joins TRBV2 to TRBJ2-3, with a tentative D call TRBD2 (5 bases). The CDR3 consists of 12 residues. V gave up 7 bases and J gave up 4 bases, with 9 bases separating them. Germline loops: CDR1 SNHLY, CDR2 FYNNEI. CDR3 coding DNA: TGTGCCAGCACTCGGGAATCAGATACGCAGTATTTT. Encoded protein: CASTRESDTQYF.

The chain joins TRBV19 to TRBJ2-7; 9 bases align to TRBD1. The CDR3 has 17 residues. Trimming at V came to 5 bases and at J to 5 bases, leaving 16 bases not matched to a gene. Per the germline V gene, CDR1 is LNHDA and CDR2 is SQIVND (reference sequence). This CDR3 is CASSERRGTGMVHEQYF. As DNA, the CDR3 is TGTGCCAGTAGTGAACGCCGGGGGACAGGGATGGTCCACGAGCAGTACTTC.

CDR3 coding DNA: TGTGCCAGCAGCAGAGCCCAGCGGGAGGGCTACGAGCAGTACTTC. It is translated as CASSRAQREGYEQYF. The rearrangement uses TRBV11-2 and TRBJ2-7, with 10 nucleotides matching TRBD2. Germline V gene lookup returns CDR1 SGHAT and CDR2 FQNNGV. The ends lost 5 bases at V and 3 bases at J; junction bases unmatched: 7. The CDR3 loop spans 15 amino acids.